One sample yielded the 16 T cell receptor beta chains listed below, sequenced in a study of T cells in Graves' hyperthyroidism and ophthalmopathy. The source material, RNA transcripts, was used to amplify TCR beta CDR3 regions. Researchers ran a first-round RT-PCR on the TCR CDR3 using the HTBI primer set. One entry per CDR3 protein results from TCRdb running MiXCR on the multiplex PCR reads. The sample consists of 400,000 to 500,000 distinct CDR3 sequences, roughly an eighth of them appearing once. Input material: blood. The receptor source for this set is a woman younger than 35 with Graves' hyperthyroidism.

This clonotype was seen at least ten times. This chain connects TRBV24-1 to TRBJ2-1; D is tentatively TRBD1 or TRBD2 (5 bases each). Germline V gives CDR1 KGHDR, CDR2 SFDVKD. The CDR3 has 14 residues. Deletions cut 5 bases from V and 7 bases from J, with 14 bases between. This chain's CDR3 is CATSGWGSGNEQFF. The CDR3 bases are TGTGCCACCAGTGGGTGGGGGTCGGGGAATGAGCAGTTCTTC.

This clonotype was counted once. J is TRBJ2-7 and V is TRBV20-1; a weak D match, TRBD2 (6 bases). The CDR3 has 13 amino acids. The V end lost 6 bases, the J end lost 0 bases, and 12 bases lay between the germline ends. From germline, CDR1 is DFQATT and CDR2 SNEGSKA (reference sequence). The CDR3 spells CSARLGVSYEQYF. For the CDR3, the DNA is TGCAGTGCAAGACTAGGGGTCTCCTACGAGCAGTACTTC.

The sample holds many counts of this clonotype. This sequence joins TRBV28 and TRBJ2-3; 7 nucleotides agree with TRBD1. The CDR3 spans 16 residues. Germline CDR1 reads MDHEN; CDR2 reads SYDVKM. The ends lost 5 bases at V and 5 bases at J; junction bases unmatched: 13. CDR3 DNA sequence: TGTGCCAGCAGTCTCGACAGGGCCGGGGTATTAGATACGCAGTATTTT. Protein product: CASSLDRAGVLDTQYF.

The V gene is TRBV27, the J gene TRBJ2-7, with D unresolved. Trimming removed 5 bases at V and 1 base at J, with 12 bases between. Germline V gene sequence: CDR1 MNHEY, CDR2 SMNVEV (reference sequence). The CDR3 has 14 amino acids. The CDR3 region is CASSPGRISYEQYF. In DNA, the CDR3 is TGTGCCAGCAGTCCCGGACGGATATCCTACGAGCAGTACTTC.

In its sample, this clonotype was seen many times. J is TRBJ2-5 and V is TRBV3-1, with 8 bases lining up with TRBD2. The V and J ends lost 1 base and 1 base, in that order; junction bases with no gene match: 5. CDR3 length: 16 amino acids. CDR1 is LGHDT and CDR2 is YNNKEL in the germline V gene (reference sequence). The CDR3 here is CASSQASGSAQETQYF. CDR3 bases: TGTGCCAGCAGCCAAGCCAGCGGGAGTGCCCAAGAGACCCAGTACTTC.

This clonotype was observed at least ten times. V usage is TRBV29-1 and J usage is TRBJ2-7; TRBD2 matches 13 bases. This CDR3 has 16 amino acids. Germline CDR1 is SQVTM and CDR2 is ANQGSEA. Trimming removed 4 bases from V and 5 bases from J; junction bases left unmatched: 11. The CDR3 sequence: CSVVLRPGLAGHEQYF. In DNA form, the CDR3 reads TGCAGCGTTGTTCTTCGACCGGGACTAGCGGGGCACGAGCAGTACTTC.

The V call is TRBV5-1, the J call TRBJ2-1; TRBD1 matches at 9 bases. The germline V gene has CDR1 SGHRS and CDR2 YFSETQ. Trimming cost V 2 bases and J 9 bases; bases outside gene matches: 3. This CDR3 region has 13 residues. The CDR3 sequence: CASSLMTGGEQFF. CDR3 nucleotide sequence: TGCGCCAGCAGCTTAATGACAGGGGGTGAGCAGTTCTTC. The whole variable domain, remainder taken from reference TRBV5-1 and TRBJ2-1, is KAGVTQTPRYLIKTRGQQVTLSCSPISGHRSVSWYQQTPGQGLQFLFEYFSETQRNKGNFPGRFSGRQFSNSRSEMNVSTLELGDSALYLCASSLMTGGEQFFGPGTRLTVL.

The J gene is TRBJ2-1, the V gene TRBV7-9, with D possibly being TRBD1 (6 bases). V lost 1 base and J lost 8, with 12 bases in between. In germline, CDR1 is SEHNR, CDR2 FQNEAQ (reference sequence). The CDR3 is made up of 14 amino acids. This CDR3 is CASSLGGQTDEQFF. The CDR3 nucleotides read TGTGCCAGCAGCTTAGGGGGGCAGACCGATGAGCAGTTCTTC.

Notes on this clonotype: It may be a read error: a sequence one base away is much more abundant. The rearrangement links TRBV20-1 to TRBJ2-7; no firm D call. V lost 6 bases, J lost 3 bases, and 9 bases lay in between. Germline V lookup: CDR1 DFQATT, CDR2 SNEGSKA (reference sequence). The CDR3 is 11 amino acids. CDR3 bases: TGCAGTGCCCCAATGGGCTACGAGCAGTACTTC. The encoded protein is CSAPMGYEQYF.

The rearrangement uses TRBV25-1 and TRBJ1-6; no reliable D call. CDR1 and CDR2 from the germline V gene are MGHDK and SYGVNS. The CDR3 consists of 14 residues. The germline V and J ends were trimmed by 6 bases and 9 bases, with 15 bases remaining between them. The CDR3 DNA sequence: TGTGCCAGCAGGACGGAACCCGGCGGTTCACCCCTCCACTTT. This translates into CASRTEPGGSPLHF.

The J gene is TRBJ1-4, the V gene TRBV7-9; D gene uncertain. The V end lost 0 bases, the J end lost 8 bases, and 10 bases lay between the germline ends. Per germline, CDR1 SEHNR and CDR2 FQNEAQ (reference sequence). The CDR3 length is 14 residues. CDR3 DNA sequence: TGTGCCAGCAGCTTAGCGGTAAAGGAGGAAAAACTGTTTTTT. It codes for CASSLAVKEEKLFF.

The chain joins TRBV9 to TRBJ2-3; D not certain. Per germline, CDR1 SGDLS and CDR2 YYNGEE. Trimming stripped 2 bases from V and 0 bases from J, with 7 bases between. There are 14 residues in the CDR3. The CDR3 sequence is CASSVIQSTDTQYF. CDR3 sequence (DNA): TGTGCCAGCAGCGTCATACAGAGCACAGATACGCAGTATTTT.

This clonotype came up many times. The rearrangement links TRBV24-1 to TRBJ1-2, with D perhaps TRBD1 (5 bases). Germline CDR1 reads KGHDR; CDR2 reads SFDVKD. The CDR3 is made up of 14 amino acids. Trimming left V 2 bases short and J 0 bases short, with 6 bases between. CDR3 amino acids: CATSDSGANYGYTF. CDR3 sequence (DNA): TGTGCCACCAGTGATTCGGGGGCTAACTATGGCTACACCTTC.

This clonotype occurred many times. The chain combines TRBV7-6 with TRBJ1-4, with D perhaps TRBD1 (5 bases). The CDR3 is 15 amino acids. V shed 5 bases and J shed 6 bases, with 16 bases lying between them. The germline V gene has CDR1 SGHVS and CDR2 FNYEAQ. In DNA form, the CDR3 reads TGTGCCAGCAGCGCCGGGGGGACGGCTTATGAAAAACTGTTTTTT. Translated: CASSAGGTAYEKLFF. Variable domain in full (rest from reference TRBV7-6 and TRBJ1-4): GAGVSQSPRYKVTKRGQDVALRCDPISGHVSLYWYRQALGQGPEFLTYFNYEAQQDKSGLPNDRFSAERPEGSISTLTIQRTEQRDSAMYRCASSAGGTAYEKLFFGSGTQLSVL.

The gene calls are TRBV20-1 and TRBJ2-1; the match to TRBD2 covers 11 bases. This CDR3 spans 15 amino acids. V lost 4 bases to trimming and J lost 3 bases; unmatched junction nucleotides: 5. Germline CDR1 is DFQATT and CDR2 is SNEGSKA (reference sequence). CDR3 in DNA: TGCAGTGCTAAACCTCTAGCGGGAGGCTACAATGAGCAGTTCTTC. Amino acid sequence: CSAKPLAGGYNEQFF.

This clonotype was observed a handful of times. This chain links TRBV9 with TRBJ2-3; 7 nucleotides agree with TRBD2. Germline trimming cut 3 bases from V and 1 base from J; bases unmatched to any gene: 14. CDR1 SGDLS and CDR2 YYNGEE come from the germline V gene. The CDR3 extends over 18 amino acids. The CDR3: CASSGGDGLAARTDTQYF. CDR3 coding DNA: TGTGCCAGCAGCGGTGGGGATGGGCTAGCGGCCCGCACAGATACGCAGTATTTT.